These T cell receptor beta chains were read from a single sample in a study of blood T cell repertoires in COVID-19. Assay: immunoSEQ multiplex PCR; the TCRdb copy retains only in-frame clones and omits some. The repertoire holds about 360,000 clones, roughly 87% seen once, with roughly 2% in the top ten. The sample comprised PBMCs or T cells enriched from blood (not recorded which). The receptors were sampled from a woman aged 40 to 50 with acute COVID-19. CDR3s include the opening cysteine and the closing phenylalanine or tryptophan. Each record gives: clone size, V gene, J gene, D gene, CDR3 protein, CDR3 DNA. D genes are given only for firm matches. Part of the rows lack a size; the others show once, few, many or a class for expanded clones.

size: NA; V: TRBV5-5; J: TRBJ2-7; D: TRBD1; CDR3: CASSSGRTGGPYEQYF; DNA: TGTGCCAGCAGCTCGGGCCGGACAGGGGGACCCTACGAGCAGTACTTC
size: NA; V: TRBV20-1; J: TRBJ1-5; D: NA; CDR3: CSASGGVGQPQHF; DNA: TGCAGTGCTAGTGGGGGAGTAGGGCAGCCCCAGCATTTT
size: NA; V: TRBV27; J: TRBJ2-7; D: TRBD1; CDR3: CASSGGTGGVGEQYF; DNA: TGTGCCAGCAGTGGAGGGACAGGGGGCGTGGGCGAGCAGTACTTC
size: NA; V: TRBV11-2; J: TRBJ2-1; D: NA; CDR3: CASSLKIDEQFF; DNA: TGTGCCAGCAGCTTAAAAATAGATGAGCAGTTCTTC
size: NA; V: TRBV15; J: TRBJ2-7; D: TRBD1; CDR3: CATSRGGQGAYEQYF; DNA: TGTGCCACCAGCAGAGGAGGACAGGGGGCATACGAGCAGTACTTC
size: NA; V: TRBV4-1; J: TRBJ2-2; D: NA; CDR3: CASSQDRDGELFF; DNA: TGCGCCAGCAGCCAAGATAGAGACGGGGAGCTGTTTTTT
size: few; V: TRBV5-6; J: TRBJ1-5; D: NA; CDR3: CASSLEGRGSNQPQHF; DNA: TGTGCCAGCAGCTTGGAGGGGCGAGGTAGCAATCAGCCCCAGCATTTT
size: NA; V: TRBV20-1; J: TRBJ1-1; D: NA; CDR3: CSARHPGAFF; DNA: TGCAGTGCTCGTCACCCAGGGGCTTTCTTT
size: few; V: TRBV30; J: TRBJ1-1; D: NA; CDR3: CAWAEEIEAFF; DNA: TGTGCCTGGGCGGAGGAGATTGAAGCTTTCTTT
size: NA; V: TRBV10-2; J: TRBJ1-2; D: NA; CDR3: CASSETGPPNYGYTF; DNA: TGCGCCAGCAGTGAAACAGGGCCGCCTAACTATGGCTACACCTTC
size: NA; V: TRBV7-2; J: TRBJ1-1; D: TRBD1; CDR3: CASRRTGGVTEAFF; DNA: TGTGCCAGCAGGCGGACAGGGGGCGTCACTGAAGCTTTCTTT
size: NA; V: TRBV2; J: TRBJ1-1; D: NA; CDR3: CASSPRTAIEAFF; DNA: TGTGCCAGCAGTCCTAGGACAGCGATTGAAGCTTTCTTT
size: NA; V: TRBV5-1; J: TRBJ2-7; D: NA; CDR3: CASSTWMDRTYEQYF; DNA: TGCGCCAGCAGCACTTGGATGGACAGAACCTACGAGCAGTACTTC
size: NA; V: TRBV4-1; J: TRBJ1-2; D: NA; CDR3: CASSQMGWEGYTF; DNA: TGCGCCAGCAGCCAAATGGGGTGGGAGGGCTACACCTTC
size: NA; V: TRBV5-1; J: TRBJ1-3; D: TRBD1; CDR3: CASRGGGTASGNTIYF; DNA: TGCGCCAGCAGGGGTGGGGGGACAGCCTCTGGAAACACCATATATTTT
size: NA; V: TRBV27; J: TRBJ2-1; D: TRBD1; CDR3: CASEGANEQFF; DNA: TGTGCCAGCGAGGGGGCCAATGAGCAGTTCTTC
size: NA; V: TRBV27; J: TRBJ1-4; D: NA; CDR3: CASRSGDEKLFF; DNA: TGTGCCAGCAGGTCAGGGGATGAAAAACTGTTTTTT
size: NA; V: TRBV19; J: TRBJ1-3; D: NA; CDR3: CASTTPSRAGNTIYF; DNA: TGTGCCAGTACGACACCAAGCAGGGCTGGAAACACCATATATTTT
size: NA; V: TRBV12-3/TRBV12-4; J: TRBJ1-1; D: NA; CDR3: CASSLAGEAFF; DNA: TGTGCCAGCAGCTTAGCCGGGGAAGCTTTCTTT
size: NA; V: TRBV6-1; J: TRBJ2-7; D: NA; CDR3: CASSEGATGSYEQYF; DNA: TGTGCCAGCAGTGAAGGGGCGACAGGCTCCTACGAGCAGTACTTC
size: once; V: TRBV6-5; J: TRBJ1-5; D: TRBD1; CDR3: CASMRGRNQPQHF; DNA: TGTGCCAGCATGAGGGGGCGGAATCAGCCCCAGCATTTT
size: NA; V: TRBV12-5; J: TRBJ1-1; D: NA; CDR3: CASAPPDRLNTEAFF; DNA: TGTGCTAGTGCCCCGCCGGACAGACTGAACACTGAAGCTTTCTTT
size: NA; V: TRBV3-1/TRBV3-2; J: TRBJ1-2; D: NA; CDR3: CASSQVPGRGDDGYTF; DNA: TGTGCCAGCAGCCAAGTCCCTGGTCGGGGGGATGATGGCTACACCTTC
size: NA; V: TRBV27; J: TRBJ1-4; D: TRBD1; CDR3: CASSQTGGDEKLFF; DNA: TGTGCCAGCAGCCAGACAGGGGGTGATGAAAAACTGTTTTTT
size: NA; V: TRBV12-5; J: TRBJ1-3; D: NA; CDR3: CASGLVLYRVGGNTIYF; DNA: TGTGCTAGTGGTTTGGTATTATACAGGGTCGGTGGAAACACCATATATTTT
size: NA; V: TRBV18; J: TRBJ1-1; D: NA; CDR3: CASSPAGTEAFF; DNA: TGTGCCAGCTCACCTGCCGGGACAGAAGCTTTCTTT
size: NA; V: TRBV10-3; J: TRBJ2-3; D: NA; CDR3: CAISGATGDTQYF; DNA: TGTGCCATCAGTGGGGCCACAGGGGATACGCAGTATTTT
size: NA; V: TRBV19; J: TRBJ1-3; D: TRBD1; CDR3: CASSILPGQGASGNTIYF; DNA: TGTGCCAGTAGTATTCTCCCCGGACAGGGGGCTTCCGGAAACACCATATATTTT
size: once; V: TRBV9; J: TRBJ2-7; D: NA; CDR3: CASRPGGGGYEQYF; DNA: TGTGCCAGCAGACCCGGGGGAGGAGGATACGAGCAGTACTTC
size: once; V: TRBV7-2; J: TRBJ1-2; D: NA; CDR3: CASSLGGRIVGYGYTF; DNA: TGTGCCAGCAGCTTAGGGGGGCGCATTGTGGGTTATGGCTACACCTTC
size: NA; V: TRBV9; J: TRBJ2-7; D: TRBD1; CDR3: CASSVGQVGGYEQYF; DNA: TGTGCCAGCAGCGTTGGACAGGTTGGGGGATACGAGCAGTACTTC
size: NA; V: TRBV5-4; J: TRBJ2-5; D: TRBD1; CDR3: CASSLGDRGVIYETQYF; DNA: TGTGCCAGCAGCTTGGGGGACAGGGGTGTAATCTACGAGACCCAGTACTTC
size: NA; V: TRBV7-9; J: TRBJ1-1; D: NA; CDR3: CASSWEMNTEAFF; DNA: TGTGCCAGCAGCTGGGAGATGAACACTGAAGCTTTCTTT
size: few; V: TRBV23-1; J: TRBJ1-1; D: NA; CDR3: CASSLHREGNTEAFF; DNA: TGCGCCAGCAGTCTACACAGGGAGGGGAACACTGAAGCTTTCTTT
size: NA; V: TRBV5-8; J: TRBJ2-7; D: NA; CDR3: CASSVGFGSSPYEQYF; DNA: TGTGCCAGCAGCGTTGGGTTTGGGAGTTCCCCCTACGAGCAGTACTTC
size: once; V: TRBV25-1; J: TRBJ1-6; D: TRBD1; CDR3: CATSLSTGVSPLHF; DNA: TGTGCCACCAGTCTAAGTACAGGGGTTTCACCCCTCCACTTT
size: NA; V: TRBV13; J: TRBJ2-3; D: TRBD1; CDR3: CASSSNRQGTDTDTQYF; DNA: TGTGCCAGCAGCTCCAATCGACAGGGGACGGACACAGATACGCAGTATTTT
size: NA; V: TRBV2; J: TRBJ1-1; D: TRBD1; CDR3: CASIPWGTGGTEAFF; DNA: TGTGCCAGCATCCCCTGGGGGACAGGGGGCACTGAAGCTTTCTTT
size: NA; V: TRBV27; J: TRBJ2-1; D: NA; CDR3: CASSPSIGGYNEQFF; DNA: TGTGCCAGCAGTCCCTCCATAGGGGGATACAATGAGCAGTTCTTC
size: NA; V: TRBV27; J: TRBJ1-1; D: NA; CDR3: CASSPTGHFMNTEAFF; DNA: TGTGCCAGCAGTCCGACGGGACATTTCATGAACACTGAAGCTTTCTTT
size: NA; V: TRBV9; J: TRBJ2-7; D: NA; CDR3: CASSVIPESYEQYF; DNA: TGTGCCAGCAGCGTAATCCCCGAGTCCTACGAGCAGTACTTC